What follows is one T cell receptor (beta chain) and its context. This specimen belongs to a study of technical replicates of blood from a handful of donors. The repertoire was sequenced with immunoSEQ multiplex PCR; TCRdb's copy has only in-frame clones and lacks some. This table has approximately 94,000 clones, 90% to 97% appearing once. The CDR3 has 14 amino acids. V and J are TRBV21-1 and TRBJ2-1; the D call of TRBD2 is as the table states it, not checked on the DNA. TRBV21-1 is recorded as a pseudogene. The sequence was obtained from a human donor in good health. The sample was T cells isolated from PBMCs. The CDR3 spells CASSKAVGPGEQFF. The CDR3 DNA follows: TGTGCCAGCAGCAAAGCAGTGGGTCCGGGGGAGCAGTTCTTC.